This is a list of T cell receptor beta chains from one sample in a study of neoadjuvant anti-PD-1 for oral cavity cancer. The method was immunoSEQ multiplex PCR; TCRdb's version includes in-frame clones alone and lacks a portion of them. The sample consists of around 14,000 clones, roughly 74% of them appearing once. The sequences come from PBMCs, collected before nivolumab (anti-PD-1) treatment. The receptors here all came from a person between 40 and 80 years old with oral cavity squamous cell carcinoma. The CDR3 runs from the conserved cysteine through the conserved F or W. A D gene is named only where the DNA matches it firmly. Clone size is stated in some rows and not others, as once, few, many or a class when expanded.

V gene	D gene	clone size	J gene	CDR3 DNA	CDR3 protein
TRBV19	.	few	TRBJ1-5	TGTGCCAGTAGGGACATCCTTCGTAGCAATCAGCCCCAGCATTTT	CASRDILRSNQPQHF
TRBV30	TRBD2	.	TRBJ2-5	TGTGCCTGGAGTGCAGCGGGGGGTGCGACCCAGTACTTC	CAWSAAGGATQYF
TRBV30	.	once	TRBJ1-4	TGTGCCTGGAGTCCGAAGAATGAAAAACTGTTTTTT	CAWSPKNEKLFF
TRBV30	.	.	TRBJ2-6	TGTGCCTGGGAACAGGGACCAAGCTCTGGGGCCAACGTCCTGACTTTC	CAWEQGPSSGANVLTF
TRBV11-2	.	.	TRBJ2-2	TGTGCCAGCAGCTTAGTAGGCAGGAGGTGGACCGGGGAGCTGTTTTTT	CASSLVGRRWTGELFF
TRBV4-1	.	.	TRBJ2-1	TGCGCCAGCAGCCAAGACGTCACTAGTTTGAGCTCCGGGCAGTTCTTC	CASSQDVTSLSSGQFF
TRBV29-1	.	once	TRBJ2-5	TGCAGCGTTGAAGATCGGGGCCGCAACCAAGAGACCCAGTACTTC	CSVEDRGRNQETQYF
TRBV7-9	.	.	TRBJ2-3	TGTGCCAGCATTAAACTGCGGGGGCGAAGCACAGATACGCAGTATTTT	CASIKLRGRSTDTQYF
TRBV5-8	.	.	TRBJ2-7	TGTGCCAGCAGCGAAAAATCTACGAAGCAGTACTTC	CASSEKSTKQYF
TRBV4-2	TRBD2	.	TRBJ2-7	TGTGCCAGCAGCCAAACTAGCGTGGGGGAGCAGTACTTC	CASSQTSVGEQYF
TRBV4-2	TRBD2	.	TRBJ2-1	TGTGCCAGCAGCCAGCGGGAGGGCCGACTGTACAGTGAGCAGTTCTTC	CASSQREGRLYSEQFF
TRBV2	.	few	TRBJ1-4	TGTGCCAGCTTCGGGTTTAGTCTTTCGGGAAAACTGTTTTTT	CASFGFSLSGKLFF
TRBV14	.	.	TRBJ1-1	TGTGCCAGCAGCCCCCAGGGCAGGGGAGCTTTCTTT	CASSPQGRGAFF
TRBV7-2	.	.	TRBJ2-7	TGTGCCAGCAAAATAGGGGGGGTCCACGAGCAGTACTTC	CASKIGGVHEQYF
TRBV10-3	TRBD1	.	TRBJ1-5	TGTGCCATCAGTGAGTCGACAGGGGGCTTCGTCGATCAGCCCCAGCATTTT	CAISESTGGFVDQPQHF
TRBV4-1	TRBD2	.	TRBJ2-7	TGCGCCAGCAGCCAAGGACGCGGACTAGCTTACGAGCAGTACTTC	CASSQGRGLAYEQYF
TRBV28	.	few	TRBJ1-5	TGTGCCAGCACCTCTCGGTGGGGGCAGCCCCAGCATTTT	CASTSRWGQPQHF
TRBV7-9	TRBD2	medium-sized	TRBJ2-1	TGTGCCAGCACCCCTAGCGGGAACAATGAGCAGTTCTTC	CASTPSGNNEQFF
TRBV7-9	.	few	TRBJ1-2	TGTGCCAGCAGCTTATCAGCCGGGGCTAACTATGGCTACACCTTC	CASSLSAGANYGYTF
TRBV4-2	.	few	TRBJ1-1	TGTGCCAGCAGCCAAATACTGAACACTGAAGCTTTCTTT	CASSQILNTEAFF
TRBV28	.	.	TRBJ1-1	TGTGCCAGCATCCCTCCGGGGGTCCGGGGGAACACTGAAGCTTTCTTT	CASIPPGVRGNTEAFF
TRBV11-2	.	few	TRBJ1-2	TGTGCCAGCAGACGAATCACACCGGGACCCGATTATGGCTACACCTTC	CASRRITPGPDYGYTF
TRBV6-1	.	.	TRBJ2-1	TGTGCCAGCAACAACAATGAGCAGTTCTTC	CASNNNEQFF
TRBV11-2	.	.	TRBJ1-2	TGTGCCAGCAGCTTAGTTCCATCTAACTATGGCTACACCTTC	CASSLVPSNYGYTF
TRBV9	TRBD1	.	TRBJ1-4	TGTGCCAGCAGCGTAGAAGGGGGCCTCAATGAAAAACTGTTTTTT	CASSVEGGLNEKLFF
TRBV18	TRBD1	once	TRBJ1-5	TGTGCCAGCTCACCCGGGACAGTGATACGAGGGCGGCCCCAGCATTTT	CASSPGTVIRGRPQHF
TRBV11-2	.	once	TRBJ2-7	TGTGCCAGCAGCCAGAGGTCTGCAGGGCTTACCTACGAGCAGTACTTC	CASSQRSAGLTYEQYF
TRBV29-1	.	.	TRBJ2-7	TGCAGCGTTGGAGGTGGGGGCTTCTACGAGCAGTACTTC	CSVGGGGFYEQYF
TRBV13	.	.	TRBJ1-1	TGTGCCAGCAGCCCCGGAACCTGGAGCACTGAAGCTTTCTTT	CASSPGTWSTEAFF
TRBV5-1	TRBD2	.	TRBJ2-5	TGCGCCAGCAGCTTGGTAACTAGCGGCGCCCAAGAGACCCAGTACTTC	CASSLVTSGAQETQYF
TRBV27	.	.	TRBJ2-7	TGTGCCAGCAGTTTTCTGTGGGGGTACGAGCAGTACTTC	CASSFLWGYEQYF
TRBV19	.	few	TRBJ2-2	TGTGCCAGTAGTATGCAGGGCTCCACCGGGGAGCTGTTTTTT	CASSMQGSTGELFF
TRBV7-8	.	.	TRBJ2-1	TGTGCCAGCAGCTCTCCGGGACACATTTTCTCCTACAATGAGCAGTTCTTC	CASSSPGHIFSYNEQFF
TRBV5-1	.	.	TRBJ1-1	TGCGCCAGCAGCGGGGGAAACAGGAACACTGAAGCTTTCTTT	CASSGGNRNTEAFF
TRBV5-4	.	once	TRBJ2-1	TGTGCCAGCAGTCAGCTCACTGAGGGGAATGAGCAGTTCTTC	CASSQLTEGNEQFF
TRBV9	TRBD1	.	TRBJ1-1	TGTGCCAGCAGCGCCTCACAGGGGATCGGTTTCACTGAAGCTTTCTTT	CASSASQGIGFTEAFF
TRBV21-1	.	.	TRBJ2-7	TGTGCCAGCAGCCCCAGAACATCCTACGAGCAGTACTTC	CASSPRTSYEQYF
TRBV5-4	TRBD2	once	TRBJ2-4	TGTGCCAGCACTTATGATAGCGGGGGTAGTGGTAAAAACATTCAGTACTTC	CASTYDSGGSGKNIQYF
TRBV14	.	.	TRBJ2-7	TGTGCCAGCAGCCCCACACAGGAACCCGAGCAGTACTTC	CASSPTQEPEQYF
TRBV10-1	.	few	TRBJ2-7	TGCGCCAGCAGTGAGTCAGGGCGCGAGCAGTACTTC	CASSESGREQYF
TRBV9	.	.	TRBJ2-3	TGTGCCAGCAGCATACAGGGTACAGATACGCAGTATTTT	CASSIQGTDTQYF
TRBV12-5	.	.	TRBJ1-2	TGTGCTAGTGGTTTTAGGGACGGCAACTATGGCTACACCTTC	CASGFRDGNYGYTF
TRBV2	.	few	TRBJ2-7	TGTGCCAGCAGAAATCTGCAGGGTTACTACGAGCAGTACTTC	CASRNLQGYYEQYF
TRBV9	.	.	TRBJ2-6	TGTGCCAGCAGCCCATCGACAGGAGCTTACTCTGGGGCCAACGTCCTGACTTTC	CASSPSTGAYSGANVLTF
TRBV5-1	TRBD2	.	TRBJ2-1	TGCGCCAGCAGCTTGGCCATCGCGACTAGCGTCAATGAGCAGTTCTTC	CASSLAIATSVNEQFF
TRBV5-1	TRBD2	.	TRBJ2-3	TGCGCCAGCAGCAAAGCGGGGGCGTCAGATACGCAGTATTTT	CASSKAGASDTQYF
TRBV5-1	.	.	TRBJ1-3	TGCGCCAGCAGCAGGGGTTCGGGTGGAAACACCATATATTTT	CASSRGSGGNTIYF
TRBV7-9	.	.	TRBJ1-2	TGTGCCAGCAGCTTAACGGGGTCTGGCTACACCTTC	CASSLTGSGYTF
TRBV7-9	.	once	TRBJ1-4	TGTGCCAGCAGCTTAGGTTTCGGGAATGAAAAACTGTTTTTT	CASSLGFGNEKLFF
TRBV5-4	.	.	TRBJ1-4	TGTGCCAGCAGCTTGGAAAGTGGCAGGGGCGAAAAACTGTTTTTT	CASSLESGRGEKLFF
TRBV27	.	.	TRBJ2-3	TGTGCCAGCAGTTTGGGTTACAGCACAGATACGCAGTATTTT	CASSLGYSTDTQYF
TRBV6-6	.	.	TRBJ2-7	TGTGCCAGCAGTCCATGGACTAACGAGCAGTACTTC	CASSPWTNEQYF
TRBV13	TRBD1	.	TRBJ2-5	TGTGCCAGCAGCCTTCGGGACAGGGGGTGGGAGACCCAGTACTTC	CASSLRDRGWETQYF
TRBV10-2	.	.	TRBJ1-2	TGCGCCAGCAGTGCAGGACAGAGCTATGGCTACACCTTC	CASSAGQSYGYTF